Presented here are 22 T cell receptor delta chains from one specimen sequenced in a study of γδ T cells in repeated Plasmodium falciparum infection. TCRdb reran clone calling via CATT on the multiplex PCR reads. The sample yields about 51,000 delta-chain clones, about 2% seen once. Gammadelta T cells were flow-sorted from PBMC into Vgamma9/Vdelta2+ and Vdelta2-negative populations for bulk analysis. Sample: gamma-delta T cells from blood. All receptors come from a pool of human donors (malaria-infected and uninfected, not separated).

This clone has a handful of counts. The likely explanation is a read error, given a far larger clone one base away. The same CDR3 can be traced to other DNA sequences in this sample. The rearrangement links TRDV1 to TRDJ1; possible D gene TRDD2, 7 bases. The J gene, left out of TCRdb, was set here by checking the DNA against germline. The CDR3 spans 21 residues. Germline V gene data show CDR1 as TSWWSYY and CDR2 as QGS. In DNA form, the CDR3 reads TGTGCTCTTGGGGAATCCTCCCGATTCCTACATTTTGGGGGTTACACCGACAAACTCATCTTT. It yields the protein CALGESSRFLHFGGYTDKLIF.

About this clone: Translating this DNA gives a protein that differs at residue 3 from the TCRdb one, which belongs to a much larger clone; a read error is likely, and the protein shown is this translation. The chain recombines TRDV1 with TRDJ1, with 13 nucleotides matching TRDD3. The CDR3 has 22 amino acids. Germline lookup yields CDR1 TSWWSYY and CDR2 QGS. The CDR3 protein is CAPGELFLLQSTGGYAPDKLIF. The CDR3 DNA reads TGTGCTCCTGGGGAACTGTTCCTACTCCAATCTACTGGGGGATACGCACCCGATAAACTCATCTTT.

The chain has TRDV1 and TRDJ1, with 10 positions matching TRDD3. Here the J gene was assigned by germline matching of the DNA, as TCRdb has none. The CDR3 runs 26 residues. The V and J ends lost 1 base and 2 bases, in that order; junction bases with no gene match: 34. Germline CDR1 TSWWSYY, CDR2 QGS. The CDR3 DNA follows: TGTGCTCTTGGGGAACCCGCAGCGGCAACTCGCTTCCTACGTCGGTGTGCTGGGGGATATACCGATAAACTCATCTTT. Its protein product is CALGEPAAATRFLRRCAGGYTDKLIF.

This clone has a count of ten or more. Only one base separates this from a far larger clonotype, so it likely reflects a read error. The sample holds other DNA sequences that translate to the same CDR3. The chain recombines TRDV1 with TRDJ1; D perhaps matches TRDD3 (6 bases). The germline V gene has CDR1 TSWWSYY and CDR2 QGS. Trimming removed 5 bases from V and 5 bases from J, with 9 bases in between. CDR3 length: 12 residues. CDR3 in amino acids: CALGMGADKLIF. The CDR3 bases are TGTGCTCTTGGGATGGGGGCTGATAAACTCATCTTT.

A note on this clone: The TCRdb protein comes from a much larger clone and disagrees with this DNA's translation at residue 5, likely due to a read error; the protein given here is derived from the DNA. The rearrangement joins TRDV1 to TRDJ3; 9 bases are a match to TRDD3. TCRdb lists no J gene, so it was determined here by aligning the DNA to germline. V shed 5 bases, J shed 4 bases, and the junction held 15 bases outside the gene matches. Germline V gene lookup returns CDR1 TSWWSYY and CDR2 QGS. This CDR3 is built from 20 residues. The CDR3 here is CALGKSLHLGIRWDTRQMFF. In DNA, the CDR3 is TGTGCTCTTGGGAAATCGCTCCATCTGGGGATACGGTGGGACACCCGACAGATGTTTTTC.

With regard to this clone: The TCRdb protein, from a much larger clone, departs from this DNA's translation at residue 9, likely by read error; the protein shown derives from the DNA. The chain carries TRDV1 and TRDJ1; TRDD3 matches at 9 bases. TCRdb gives no J gene; it was assigned here by matching the DNA to germline. CDR1 is TSWWSYY, CDR2 QGS, per germline. This CDR3 has 21 residues. V was pared by 4 bases and J by 0 bases, with 21 bases of the junction left unmatched. In DNA, the CDR3 is TGTGCTCTTGGGGCTATTCCCTTTGCTGGGGGATCTCCCACGTACACCGATAAACTCATCTTT. It is translated as CALGAIPFAGGSPTYTDKLIF.

This clone was recorded at least ten times. A far bigger clonotype differs at one base, so this is likely a read error. Other DNA sequences of this sample code for an identical CDR3. The chain couples TRDV1 to TRDJ1; 13 positions match TRDD3. Here the J gene came from matching the DNA to germline, since TCRdb omits it. This CDR3 has 20 residues. The ends lost 3 bases at V and 5 bases at J; junction bases unmatched: 18. CDR1 is TSWWSYY and CDR2 is QGS in the germline V gene. The CDR3 bases are TGTGCTCTTGGGGACGCATTCCCTTACTGGGGGATACGGGGGGCTGATAAACTCATCTTT. Translation gives CALGDAFPYWGIRGADKLIF.

Remarks on this clone: This is likely an artifact of a read error, given a far larger clone one base away. The same CDR3 arises from other DNA sequences in this sample as well. The rearrangement uses TRAV29/DV5 and TRDJ1; 9 positions agree with TRDD3. Germline values: CDR1 NSMFDY, CDR2 ISSIKDK. This CDR3 region has 21 residues. CDR3 nucleotide sequence: TGTGCAGCAAGCGCGGAGGTTCCTTTCTACTGGGGGACTAGGAACACCGATAAACTAATCTTT. Amino acid sequence: CAASAEVPFYWGTRNTDKLIF. Drawing the rest from reference TRAV29/DV5 and TRDJ1, the complete variable domain is DQQVKQNSPSLSVQEGRISILNCDYTNSMFDYFLWYKKYPAEGPTFLISISSIKDKNEDGRFTVFLNKSAKHLSLHIVPSQPGDSAVYFCAASAEVPFYWGTRNTDKLIFGKGTRVTVEP.

This clone appeared many times. A far larger clone is one nucleotide away, so this likely arose from a read error. The rearrangement links TRDV2 to TRDJ1; no definite D call. Germline V gives CDR1 GEAIGNYY, CDR2 EKD. This CDR3 region has 15 residues. With 0 bases removed from V and 1 base from J, the gap between germline ends came to 11 bases. The CDR3 here is CACDTVSSRTDKLIF. The CDR3 DNA reads TGTGCCTGTGACACCGTGTCCTCCCGCACCGATAAACTCATCTTT.

Comment on this clone: TCRdb has a much larger clone's protein, which differs at residue 10 from the translation of this DNA, likely because of a read error; what is shown is the protein translated from the DNA. The chain joins TRDV1 to TRDJ1; D remains ambiguous. Germline matching of the DNA provided the J gene here, since TCRdb leaves it blank. Trimming cost V 5 bases and J 7 bases, with 17 bases left between them. Germline V CDR1 and CDR2: TSWWSYY, QGS. The CDR3 has 14 amino acids. CDR3 residues: CALGCAQVSGKLIF. DNA for the CDR3: TGTGCTCTTGGGTGTGCTCAAGTGTCCGGTAAACTCATCTTT.

The J segment was not called; the V segment is TRAV14/DV4; TRDD3 is the table's D call, not checked against the DNA. Looked up from germline, CDR1 is TSDPSYG and CDR2 is QGSYDQQN (reference sequence). The CDR3 is 19 amino acids. CDR3 region: CAMREGGDSGTAYNDKLIF. The CDR3 coding sequence is TGTGCAATGAGAGAGGGCGGGGATTCGGGGACCGCGTACAACGATAAGCTCATATTT.

As regards this clone: A read error likely explains this, since a far larger clone differs by one base. Other nucleotide sequences from this sample produce the same CDR3. The chain employs TRDV2 and TRDJ3; 11 bases match TRDD3. The CDR3 runs 21 residues. Germline V lookup: CDR1 GEAIGNYY, CDR2 EKD. The junction had 15 bases not matched to a gene; V was cut back by 0 bases and J by 6 bases. The CDR3 region is CACDTFLPYWGIEEDTRQMFF. The DNA for the CDR3 is TGTGCCTGTGACACCTTTCTACCATACTGGGGGATAGAAGAGGACACCCGACAGATGTTTTTC.

In its sample, this clone was seen many times. The protein in TCRdb stems from a much larger clone and differs at residue 17 from this DNA's translation, likely a read error; here the protein is translated from the DNA. This same CDR3 is encoded by further DNA sequences in the sample. The chain combines TRDV1 with TRDJ1; D possibly corresponds to TRDD3 (6 bases). Since TCRdb gives no J gene, matching the DNA to germline was used here to assign it. V was trimmed by 0 bases and J by 10 bases, leaving 45 bases between them. Germline CDR1 and CDR2: TSWWSYY and QGS. The CDR3 consists of 24 residues. The CDR3 DNA reads as TGTGCTCTTGGGGAACTCACTCCACTTCCACCCCGTTGGGGGTGGGGGGACGGTTATATGGGACTCATCTTT. Translation gives CALGELTPLPPRWGWGDGYMGLIF.

This clone was counted many times. For this DNA, TCRdb reports the protein of a much larger clone, which diverges at residue 21, most likely from a read error; the protein presented here is translated directly from the DNA. The chain uses TRDV1 and TRDJ1, with a possible D match to TRDD2 (7 bases). The J gene, absent from TCRdb, was called here by matching the DNA to germline. Germline assignment: CDR1 TSWWSYY and CDR2 QGS. The CDR3 length is 25 residues. The CDR3 region has the DNA TGTGCTCTTGGGGAACCTCATTTCCTACGGGGTTCGTTACGCTGGGGAGCCTCCTACACCGAGAAACTCATCTTT. Encoded protein: CALGEPHFLRGSLRWGASYTEKLIF.

This clone was counted only a few times. For this DNA, TCRdb reports the protein of a much larger clone, which diverges at residue 9, most likely from a read error; the protein presented here is translated directly from the DNA. V is TRDV3 and J is TRDJ1; 8 bases are shared with TRDD3. TCRdb does not report a J gene; here it was assigned by matching the DNA to germline references. Germline-derived CDR1 and CDR2 are TVYSNPD and GDNSRS (reference sequence). The CDR3 totals 17 residues. J gave up 7 bases and V 3 bases, and 22 bases lay outside the gene matches. CDR3 bases: TGTGCCTTCCCCAGGCTACGTACTGAGGGATACGATGGTAAACTCATCTTT. This encodes CAFPRLRTEGYDGKLIF.

This clone has at least ten counts. This DNA translates differently at residue 12 from the TCRdb protein, which is that of a much larger clone; a read error is likely, and the protein shown is the DNA's own translation. This rearrangement joins TRDV2 to TRDJ1; the D is unclear. Since TCRdb gives no J gene, matching the DNA to germline was used here to assign it. The CDR3 covers 15 residues. Germline V gives CDR1 GEAIGNYY, CDR2 EKD. CDR3 nucleotide sequence: TGTGCCTGTGACACCGTGTCCTCCCACACCGATGAACTCATCTTT. Translation: CACDTVSSHTDELIF.

This clone was counted only a few times. The likely explanation is a read error, given a far larger clone one base away. The sample holds other DNA sequences that translate to the same CDR3. The chain uses TRDV1 and TRDJ1, with D tentatively TRDD2 (6 bases). No J segment appears in TCRdb, so it was assigned here by matching the sequence to germline. Germline CDR1 is TSWWSYY and CDR2 is QGS. The CDR3 consists of 23 residues. V lost 4 bases, J lost 0 bases, and 36 bases lay in between. CDR3 nucleotides: TGTGCTCTTGGGGTCCTTAGCTCCTACCCTTTTCGCCGTCTGGCCTTTTACACCGATAAACTCATCTTT. Translated: CALGVLSSYPFRRLAFYTDKLIF.

The sample holds many counts of this clone. The protein TCRdb gives is from a much larger clone and does not agree with this DNA's translation at residue 8, likely a read error; the protein shown here comes from the DNA. V gene TRDV1 combines with J gene TRDJ1; D gene unclear. Germline V gene sequence: CDR1 TSWWSYY, CDR2 QGS. V lost 3 bases to trimming and J lost 2 bases, with 22 bases between them. This CDR3 has 18 residues. The CDR3 coding sequence is TGTGCTCTTGGGGAGGGTCCTGCACCGCCCCTCCCGACCGATAAACTCATCTTT. It encodes CALGEGPAPPLPTDKLIF.

This clone was counted many times. A read error likely explains why the TCRdb protein, taken from a much larger clone, differs from this DNA's translation at residue 12; the protein shown is translated from the DNA. J is TRDJ1 and V is TRDV1, with D perhaps being TRDD2 or TRDD3 (7 bases each). Germline CDR1 TSWWSYY, CDR2 QGS. Deletions cut 3 bases from V and 4 bases from J, with 39 bases between. The CDR3 loop spans 23 amino acids. This CDR3 is CALGDTLQFSYIRGIVTYDKLIF. The CDR3 coding sequence is TGTGCTCTTGGGGACACCTTACAGTTTTCCTACATCCGGGGGATCGTAACTTACGATAAACTCATCTTT.

A few counts support this clone. A far larger clone is just one base off, so this is likely a read error. Other DNA sequences within the sample encode an identical CDR3. CDR3 amino acids: CAYRSYFLRMSGGPRKRTDKLIF. In DNA form, the CDR3 reads TGTGCTTATAGGAGTTACTTCCTACGGATGAGTGGGGGACCCCGTAAGAGAACCGACAAACTCATCTTT. The V and J genes are TRAV38-2/DV8 and TRDJ1; TRDD2 is a possible D gene (8 bases). Germline matching of the DNA provided the J gene here, since TCRdb leaves it blank. The V gene's germline CDR1 is TSESDYY and CDR2 QEAYKQQN. The CDR3 loop spans 23 amino acids.

This clone has ten or more counts. This DNA translates differently at residue 12 from the TCRdb protein, which is that of a much larger clone; a read error is likely, and the protein shown is the DNA's own translation. J is TRDJ1 and V is TRDV2; 9 bases fit TRDD3. TCRdb supplies no J gene; here it was assigned by aligning the nucleotide sequence to germline. CDR1 is GEAIGNYY and CDR2 is EKD in the germline V gene. The CDR3 has 20 residues. V lost 0 bases to trimming and J lost 0 bases; unmatched junction nucleotides: 16. The DNA of the CDR3 is TGTGCCTGTGACACCGAACGGGGATACGCGCAGGGTGGGGACACCGATAAACTCATCTTT. Its protein product is CACDTERGYAQGGDTDKLIF.

With respect to this clone: This DNA's translation differs at residue 10 from TCRdb's protein, which comes from a much larger clone; a read error is likely, and the protein shown is translated from the DNA. J is TRDJ1 and V is TRDV2, with 8 bases aligning to TRDD3. Matching the DNA to germline supplied the J gene, which TCRdb does not give. Looked up from germline, CDR1 is GEAIGNYY and CDR2 is EKD. The length of the CDR3 is 25 residues. V lost 0 bases, J lost 0 bases, and 32 bases stayed unmatched. The CDR3, as DNA: TGTGCCTGTGACACCGGGAGCTTAGGGCTTTGGGAACTAACGACTGGGGGCCCGTACACCGATAAACTCATCTTT. It is translated as CACDTGSLGLWELTTGGPYTDKLIF.